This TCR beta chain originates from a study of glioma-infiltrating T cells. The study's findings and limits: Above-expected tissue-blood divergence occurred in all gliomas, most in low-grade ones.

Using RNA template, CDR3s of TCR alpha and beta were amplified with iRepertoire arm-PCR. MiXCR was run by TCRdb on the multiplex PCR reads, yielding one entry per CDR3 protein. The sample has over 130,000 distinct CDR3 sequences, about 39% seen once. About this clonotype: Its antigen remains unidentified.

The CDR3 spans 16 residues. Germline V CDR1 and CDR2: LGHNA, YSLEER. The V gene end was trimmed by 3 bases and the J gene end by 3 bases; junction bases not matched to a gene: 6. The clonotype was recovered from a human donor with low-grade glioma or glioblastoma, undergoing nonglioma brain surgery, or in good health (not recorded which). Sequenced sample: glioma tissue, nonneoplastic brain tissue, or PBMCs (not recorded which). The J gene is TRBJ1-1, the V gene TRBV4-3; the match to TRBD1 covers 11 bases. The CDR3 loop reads CASSHGQGASYTEAFF. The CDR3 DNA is TGCGCCAGCAGCCATGGACAGGGGGCTTCGTACACTGAAGCTTTCTTT.